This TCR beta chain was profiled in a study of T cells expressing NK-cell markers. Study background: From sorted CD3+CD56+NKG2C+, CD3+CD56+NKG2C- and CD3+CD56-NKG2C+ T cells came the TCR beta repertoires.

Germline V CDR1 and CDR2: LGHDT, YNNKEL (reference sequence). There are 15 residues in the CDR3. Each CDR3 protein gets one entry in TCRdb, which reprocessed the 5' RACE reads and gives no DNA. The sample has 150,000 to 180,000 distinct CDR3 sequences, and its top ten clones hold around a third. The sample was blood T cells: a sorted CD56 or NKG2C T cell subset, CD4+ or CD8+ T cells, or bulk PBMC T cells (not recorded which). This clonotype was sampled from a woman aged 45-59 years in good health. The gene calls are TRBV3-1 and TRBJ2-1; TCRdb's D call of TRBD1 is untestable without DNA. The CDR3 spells CASSHTGQGYNEQFF.